This passage covers 28 T cell receptor beta chains from one sample sequenced in a study of cytomegalovirus exposure and HLA in healthy donors. Primers: 60 Vbeta forward and 13 Jbeta reverse. Some clones are missing from TCRdb's copy, which holds only in-frame ones; the method was immunoSEQ multiplex PCR. Found here are about 120,000 clones, approximately 15% of them singletons; the top ten hold 1.9%. Material for sequencing was PBMCs. The receptors derive from a woman aged 18 to 35 in good health and CMV-seronegative.

This clone has just one count. The V and J genes are TRBV12-5 and TRBJ2-1; D possibly corresponds to TRBD1 (8 bases). CDR3 length: 18 residues. Germline V gene sequence: CDR1 LGHNT, CDR2 FRNRAP. V lost 1 base to trimming and J lost 4 bases, with 20 bases between them. CDR3: CASGLALQQGGAYNEQFF. The DNA for the CDR3 is TGTGCTAGTGGTTTGGCCTTGCAACAGGGGGGGGCTTACAATGAGCAGTTCTTC.

The sample holds a few counts of this clone. This rearrangement joins TRBV5-6 to TRBJ1-1, with D possibly matching TRBD1 (5 bases). With 1 base removed from V and 5 bases from J, the gap between germline ends came to 15 bases. The CDR3 has 15 amino acids. The V gene's germline CDR1 is SGHDT and CDR2 YYEEEE. CDR3 residues: CASSLSYQGLTEAFF. CDR3 DNA: TGTGCCAGCAGCTTGTCTTATCAGGGTTTAACTGAAGCTTTCTTT.

The chain has TRBV4-2 and TRBJ2-3, with D unclear. Trimming stripped 0 bases from V and 4 bases from J, with 14 bases between. CDR3 size: 16 residues. Germline V lookup: CDR1 LGHNA, CDR2 YNFKEQ. The CDR3 bases are TGTGCCAGCAGCCAAGAGGCCCTTTATCCCCCAGATACGCAGTATTTT. As protein: CASSQEALYPPDTQYF.

Only a few counts were recorded for this clone. This sequence joins TRBV7-2 and TRBJ2-7, with D possibly TRBD2 on 6 matching bases. Germline CDR1 is SGHTA and CDR2 is FQGNSA. V dropped 4 bases and J dropped 2 bases, with 12 bases sitting between them. This CDR3 spans 14 amino acids. The DNA of the CDR3 is TGTGCCAGCAGCTACGGGACTGACACCTACGAGCAGTACTTC. Translation: CASSYGTDTYEQYF.

This clone has only a few counts. The chain uses TRBV28 and TRBJ1-2, with D uncertain. V was cut by 3 bases and J by 3 bases, with 8 bases left in between. This CDR3 region has 13 residues. Germline V gene data show CDR1 as MDHEN and CDR2 as SYDVKM. CDR3 amino acids: CASSLTLYYGYTF. The CDR3 DNA reads as TGTGCCAGCAGTTTGACTCTATACTATGGCTACACCTTC.

This chain uses TRBV27 with TRBJ1-2, with D unresolved. CDR1 MNHEY and CDR2 SMNVEV come from the germline V gene (reference sequence). Deletions cut 5 bases from V and 0 bases from J, with 10 bases between. The CDR3 covers 14 residues. The CDR3: CASSPLSSNYGYTF. The CDR3 DNA sequence: TGTGCCAGCAGTCCTCTAAGTTCTAACTATGGCTACACCTTC.

This clone showed up just a few times. This chain uses TRBV4-1 with TRBJ1-2; 9 bases align to TRBD1. The CDR3 sequence is 15 residues long. V shed 4 bases, J shed 6 bases, and the junction held 9 bases outside the gene matches. Germline assignment: CDR1 MGHRA and CDR2 YSYEKL. The CDR3 DNA follows: TGCGCCAGCAGCCCATGGGACAGGGTGGAGGATGGCTACACCTTC. Amino acid sequence: CASSPWDRVEDGYTF.

The chain uses TRBV7-2 and TRBJ1-5, with 7 positions matching TRBD1. Germline-derived CDR1 and CDR2 are SGHTA and FQGNSA. The CDR3 totals 14 residues. With V trimmed by 5 bases and J by 7 bases, 8 bases remained unmatched. The CDR3 DNA is TGTGCCAGCAGCGTTAGGGGGCGCGAGCAGCCCCAGCATTTT. It yields the protein CASSVRGREQPQHF.

The gene calls are TRBV27 and TRBJ1-1, with a weak D call TRBD1 (6 bases). Trimming shortened V by 0 bases and J by 5 bases, and 10 bases separated the two germline ends. Germline assignment: CDR1 MNHEY and CDR2 SMNVEV (reference sequence). The CDR3 extends over 14 amino acids. CDR3: CASSLSQGLTEAFF. The CDR3 nucleotides are TGTGCCAGCAGTTTATCGCAGGGGTTGACTGAAGCTTTCTTT.

This clone has a handful of counts. CDR3 loop: CASQAGENTEAFF. The CDR3 DNA is TGTGCCAGCCAGGCCGGGGAGAACACTGAAGCTTTCTTT. This chain links TRBV2 with TRBJ1-1; D gene ambiguous. The CDR3 loop spans 13 amino acids. Per germline, CDR1 SNHLY and CDR2 FYNNEI. The V gene lost 8 bases and the J gene lost 1 base, with 11 bases spanning the gap.

This clone appeared a few times. The chain couples TRBV2 to TRBJ2-3, with D unclear. CDR3 length: 11 amino acids. Germline V gene sequence: CDR1 SNHLY, CDR2 FYNNEI. The ends were cut back, 5 bases at V and 8 bases at J, with 8 bases in the middle. CDR3 in amino acids: CASSTVGTQYF. CDR3 in DNA: TGTGCCAGCAGTACCGTCGGTACGCAGTATTTT.

This clone was seen only a few times. The chain links TRBV29-1 to TRBJ2-4, with D perhaps TRBD2 (6 bases). Trimming shortened V by 3 bases and J by 3 bases, and 12 bases separated the two germline ends. The CDR3 length is 14 residues. CDR1 and CDR2 from the germline V gene are SQVTM and ANQGSEA. CDR3 nucleotides: TGCAGCGTTGACGAGCGGGTCGACAAAAACATTCAGTACTTC. Translating gives CSVDERVDKNIQYF.

The V call is TRBV19, the J call TRBJ2-7, with no clear D. The germline V and J ends were trimmed by 3 bases and 3 bases, with 9 bases remaining between them. The CDR3 totals 13 residues. Per germline, CDR1 LNHDA and CDR2 SQIVND (reference sequence). Written as DNA, the CDR3 is TGTGCCAGTAGTATCCCCGGTCGCTACGAGCAGTACTTC. It specifies CASSIPGRYEQYF. Full variable domain (missing parts from reference TRBV19 and TRBJ2-7): DGGITQSPKYLFRKEGQNVTLSCEQNLNHDAMYWYRQDPGQGLRLIYYSQIVNDFQKGDIAEGYSVSREKKESFPLTVTSAQKNPTAFYLCASSIPGRYEQYFGPGTRLTVT.

This clone was picked up a small number of times. The chain links TRBV6-5 to TRBJ2-2; TRBD2 matches at 9 bases. There are 16 residues in the CDR3. V dropped 2 bases and J dropped 8; count of bases not matched to a gene: 9. Per the germline V gene, CDR1 is MNHEY and CDR2 is SVGAGI. CDR3 nucleotides: TGTGCCAGCAGTTACGGTTTAGCGGGAGCGGGAGGGGAGCTGTTTTTT. Its translation is CASSYGLAGAGGELFF.

The chain links TRBV5-1 to TRBJ2-3; 10 bases match TRBD1. Per the germline V gene, CDR1 is SGHRS and CDR2 is YFSETQ. The CDR3 covers 15 residues. Unmatched junction bases numbered 13, after V lost 4 bases and J lost 11 bases. This CDR3 is CASSIGPTGGAEQYF. The CDR3 bases are TGCGCCAGCAGCATAGGACCGACAGGGGGCGCAGAGCAGTATTTT. The full variable domain, completed using reference TRBV5-1 and TRBJ2-3, is KAGVTQTPRYLIKTRGQQVTLSCSPISGHRSVSWYQQTPGQGLQFLFEYFSETQRNKGNFPGRFSGRQFSNSRSEMNVSTLELGDSALYLCASSIGPTGGAEQYFGPGTRLTVL.

This chain joins TRBV5-1 and TRBJ2-7, with 8 bases identical to TRBD2. The V and J ends lost 7 bases and 3 bases, in that order; junction bases with no gene match: 9. Germline V lookup: CDR1 SGHRS, CDR2 YFSETQ. The CDR3 runs 14 residues. CDR3: CASGPVAGFYEQYF. The CDR3 nucleotides read TGCGCCAGCGGACCTGTAGCGGGGTTCTACGAGCAGTACTTC.

The chain uses TRBV2 and TRBJ2-5, with TRBD1 matching over 9 bases. The CDR3 sequence is 13 residues long. CDR1 is SNHLY, CDR2 FYNNEI, per germline. The V gene end was trimmed by 11 bases and the J gene end by 2 bases; junction bases not matched to a gene: 6. Written as DNA, the CDR3 is TGTGCCGGGGGGACAGGGTTACAAGAGACCCAGTACTTC. Translated: CAGGTGLQETQYF.

The chain uses TRBV2 and TRBJ2-7; D not certain. Trimming cost V 7 bases and J 5 bases, with 18 bases left between them. Germline V CDR1 and CDR2: SNHLY, FYNNEI. The CDR3 has 14 amino acids. CDR3 protein: CASTLGDAPNEQYF. The DNA for the CDR3 is TGTGCCAGCACGCTGGGCGACGCCCCCAACGAGCAGTACTTC.

This clone was found a few times. The chain couples TRBV11-2 to TRBJ1-2; D gene ambiguous. This CDR3 spans 14 amino acids. V was clipped by 5 bases and J by 6 bases, with 16 bases between them. CDR1 and CDR2 from the germline V gene are SGHAT and FQNNGV. The CDR3: CASSLRAFEDGYTF. In nucleotides, the CDR3 is TGTGCCAGCAGCCTGAGGGCCTTCGAAGATGGCTACACCTTC. The full variable domain, with the rest looked up from reference TRBV11-2 and TRBJ1-2, is EAGVAQSPRYKIIEKRQSVAFWCNPISGHATLYWYQQILGQGPKLLIQFQNNGVVDDSQLPKDRFSAERLKGVDSTLKIQPAKLEDSAVYLCASSLRAFEDGYTFGSGTRLTVV.

The gene calls are TRBV5-8 and TRBJ2-5, with D maybe TRBD1 (7 bases). Per the germline V gene, CDR1 is SGHTS and CDR2 is YDEGEE. The CDR3 totals 15 residues. V lost 4 bases and J lost 5, with 18 bases in between. The CDR3 region has the DNA TGTGCCAGCAGCCGCGGGGAGGCAGGGGGGGAGACCCAGTACTTC. It encodes CASSRGEAGGETQYF.

In its sample, this clone was seen many times. The CDR3 sequence: CASSLEAGFTEAFF. CDR3 in DNA: TGTGCCAGCAGCTTAGAAGCGGGATTTACTGAAGCTTTCTTT. This sequence joins TRBV7-9 and TRBJ1-1, with unresolved D. Germline-derived CDR1 and CDR2 are SEHNR and FQNEAQ (reference sequence). CDR3 length: 14 residues. Trimming removed 1 base from V and 5 bases from J, with 11 bases in between.

The chain has TRBV5-4 and TRBJ2-3; the match to TRBD2 covers 14 bases. The germline CDR1 and CDR2 sequences are SGHNT and YYREEE (reference sequence). V lost 3 bases, J lost 14 bases, and 8 bases stayed unmatched. The CDR3 spans 14 residues. The CDR3: CASSSGLAGAPGYF. CDR3 nucleotides: TGTGCCAGCAGCTCGGGACTAGCGGGAGCCCCCGGGTATTTT.

The chain recombines TRBV2 with TRBJ1-5, with D tentatively TRBD1 (5 bases). Germline loops: CDR1 SNHLY, CDR2 FYNNEI. The CDR3 contains 14 residues. Deletions cut 6 bases from V and 7 bases from J, with 16 bases between. The CDR3 nucleotides are TGTGCCAGCAGCGTAGACGACGGGGGACAGCCCCAGCATTTT. Its protein is CASSVDDGGQPQHF.

This rearrangement joins TRBV30 to TRBJ2-1; 8 bases match TRBD1. Germline-derived CDR1 and CDR2 are GTSNPN and SVGIG (reference sequence). Trimming at V came to 5 bases and at J to 4 bases, leaving 4 bases not matched to a gene. The CDR3 sequence is 13 residues long. The CDR3, as DNA: TGTGCCTGGGGGACAGGAGGGTACAATGAGCAGTTCTTC. This codes for CAWGTGGYNEQFF.

The chain combines TRBV4-1 with TRBJ2-2, with 9 bases identical to TRBD1. Germline CDR1 MGHRA, CDR2 YSYEKL. After removal of 1 base from V and 3 bases from J, the junction contained 0 bases not matched to a gene. CDR3 length: 15 residues. The CDR3 here is CASSQGDRDTGELFF. CDR3 sequence (DNA): TGCGCCAGCAGCCAAGGGGACAGGGACACCGGGGAGCTGTTTTTT.

Only a few counts were recorded for this clone. This rearrangement joins TRBV5-4 to TRBJ2-7, with 9 positions matching TRBD1. CDR3 length equals 14 residues. V trimming: 7 bases; J trimming: 2 bases; junction bases outside the gene matches: 7. Germline CDR1 SGHNT, CDR2 YYREEE (reference sequence). CDR3 in DNA: TGTGCCAGCGGCCGGGACAGGGTGCCCTACGAGCAGTACTTC. Encoded protein: CASGRDRVPYEQYF.

This clone was picked up a small number of times. The rearrangement links TRBV2 to TRBJ1-2, with D perhaps TRBD1 (6 bases). V shed 10 bases and J shed 0 bases, with 21 bases lying between them. The germline V gene encodes CDR1 SNHLY and CDR2 FYNNEI. CDR3 length equals 16 residues. CDR3 in DNA: TGTGCCAACCTACAGGGAGCCCAAACAGCTAACTATGGCTACACCTTC. This codes for CANLQGAQTANYGYTF.

The chain joins TRBV29-1 to TRBJ2-5; D is uncertain. CDR1 is SQVTM, CDR2 ANQGSEA, per germline. This CDR3 is built from 12 residues. Trimming left V 5 bases short and J 0 bases short, with 7 bases between. In DNA, the CDR3 is TGCAGCGTTCCTCGAGACCAAGAGACCCAGTACTTC. As protein: CSVPRDQETQYF.